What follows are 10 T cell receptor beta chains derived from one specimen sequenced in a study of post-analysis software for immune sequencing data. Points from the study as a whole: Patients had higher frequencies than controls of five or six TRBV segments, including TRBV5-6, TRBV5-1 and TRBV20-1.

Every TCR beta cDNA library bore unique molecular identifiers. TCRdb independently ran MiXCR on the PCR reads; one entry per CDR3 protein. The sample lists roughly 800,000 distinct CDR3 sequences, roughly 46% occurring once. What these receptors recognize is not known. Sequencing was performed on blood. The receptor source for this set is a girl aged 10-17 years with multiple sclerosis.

The CDR3 spells CASSVDLAGEQYF. CDR3 DNA sequence: TGTGCCAGCAGCGTAGATCTAGCGGGAGAGCAGTACTTC. The chain has TRBV9 and TRBJ2-5, with 10 positions matching TRBD2. The ends lost 0 bases at V and 11 bases at J; junction bases unmatched: 4. CDR1 and CDR2 from the germline V gene are SGDLS and YYNGEE. CDR3 size: 13 residues. The variable domain in full, with the rest retrieved from reference TRBV9 and TRBJ2-5, is DSGVTQTPKHLITATGQRVTLRCSPRSGDLSVYWYQQSLDQGLQFLIQYYNGEERAKGNILERFSAQQFPDLHSELNLSSLELGDSALYFCASSVDLAGEQYFGPGTRLLVL.

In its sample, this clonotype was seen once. CDR3: CASSLVSQGLETQYF. Written as DNA, the CDR3 is TGCGCCAGCAGCTTGGTTTCTCAGGGTTTAGAGACCCAGTACTTC. This chain links TRBV5-1 with TRBJ2-5, with D perhaps TRBD1 (5 bases). Looked up from germline, CDR1 is SGHRS and CDR2 is YFSETQ. V was shortened by 0 bases and J by 4 bases, with 13 bases between the two germline ends. This CDR3 comprises 15 residues.

The CDR3 DNA follows: TGCGCCAGCAGCTTGGATACGGGAGGCCCCACCTACGAGCAGTACTTC. Protein product: CASSLDTGGPTYEQYF. The chain recombines TRBV5-1 with TRBJ2-7; 7 nucleotides match TRBD2. The V segment lost 0 bases and the J segment 2 bases; nucleotides outside the gene matches: 8. This CDR3 is 16 amino acids long. CDR1 is SGHRS, CDR2 YFSETQ, per germline.

The CDR3: CASSLTGTSYNEQFF. The CDR3 DNA sequence: TGTGCCAGCAGCTTGACCGGGACGTCTTACAATGAGCAGTTCTTC. The chain employs TRBV7-9 and TRBJ2-1; D might be TRBD1 or TRBD2, each matching 5 bases. CDR3 size: 15 residues. Germline CDR1 and CDR2: SEHNR and FQNEAQ (reference sequence). Deletions cut 3 bases from V and 4 bases from J, with 13 bases between.

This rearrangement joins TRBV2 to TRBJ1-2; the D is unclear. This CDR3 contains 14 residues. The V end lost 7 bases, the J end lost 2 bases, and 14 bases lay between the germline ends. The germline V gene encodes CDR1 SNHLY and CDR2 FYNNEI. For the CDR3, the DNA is TGTGCCAGCACGTTAGGACCTACCAACTATGGCTACACCTTC. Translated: CASTLGPTNYGYTF.

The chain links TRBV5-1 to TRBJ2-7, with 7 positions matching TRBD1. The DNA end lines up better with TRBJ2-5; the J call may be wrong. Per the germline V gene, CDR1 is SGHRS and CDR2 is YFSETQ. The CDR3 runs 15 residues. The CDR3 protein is CASSLWTGFDETQYF. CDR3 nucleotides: TGCGCCAGCAGCCTCTGGACAGGCTTCGACGAGACCCAGTACTTC.

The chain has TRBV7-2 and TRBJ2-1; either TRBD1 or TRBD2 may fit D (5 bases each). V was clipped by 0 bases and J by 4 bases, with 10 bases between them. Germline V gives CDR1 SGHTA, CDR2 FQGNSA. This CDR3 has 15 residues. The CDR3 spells CASSLAGPEYNEQFF. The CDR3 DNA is TGTGCCAGCAGCTTAGCGGGACCCGAATACAATGAGCAGTTCTTC.

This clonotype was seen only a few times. The CDR3 is CSAGGALSTDTQYF. The CDR3 bases are TGCAGTGCAGGGGGGGCACTTTCCACAGATACGCAGTATTTT. The genes are TRBV20-1 and TRBJ2-3; a possible D gene is TRBD2 (7 bases). The germline gives CDR1 DFQATT, CDR2 SNEGSKA (reference sequence). V lost 6 bases and J 2 bases, leaving 15 bases between the germline ends. The CDR3 extends over 14 amino acids.

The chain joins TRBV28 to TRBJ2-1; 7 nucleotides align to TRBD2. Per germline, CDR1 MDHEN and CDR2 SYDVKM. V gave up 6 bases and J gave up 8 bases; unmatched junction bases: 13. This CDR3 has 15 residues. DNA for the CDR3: TGTGCCAGCAGACCTCTTGGGGGAGGGCACGATGAGCAGTTCTTC. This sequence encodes CASRPLGGGHDEQFF. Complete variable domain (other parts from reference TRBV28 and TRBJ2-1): DVKVTQSSRYLVKRTGEKVFLECVQDMDHENMFWYRQDPGLGLRLIYFSYDVKMKEKGDIPEGYSVSREKKERFSLILESASTNQTSMYLCASRPLGGGHDEQFFGPGTRLTVL.

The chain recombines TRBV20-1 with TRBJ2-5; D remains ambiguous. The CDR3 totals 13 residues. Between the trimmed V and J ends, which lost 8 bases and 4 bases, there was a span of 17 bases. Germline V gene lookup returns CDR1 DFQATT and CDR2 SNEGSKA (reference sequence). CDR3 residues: CSLKDWTVETQYF. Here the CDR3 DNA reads TGCAGTCTTAAGGATTGGACGGTAGAGACCCAGTACTTC.